This TCR beta chain was sequenced during a study of T cell responses to AZD1222 COVID-19 vaccine (dated by TCRdb to the early 2020s). Background for the entire study: A total of 230 to 250 trial participants underwent TCR sequencing, of whom 207 received two doses of AZD1222 and some 25 received two doses of the MenACWY control vaccine. Trial participants were enrolled by age into subgroups of 18-55, 56-69 and 70-plus years, and around 150, 29 and 61 TCR-sequenced participants, respectively, were included in these subgroups. Paper-wide results and their limitations: A significant rise in spike-specific TCR breadth and depth was observed after two AZD1222 doses relative to day 0 and relative to MenACWY recipients. Reportedly, almost half of the unique spike-specific TCRs recognized epitopes lying outside the regions that are mutated in the B.1.351 and B.1.1.7 variants. Because no day 14 peak-response samples were available, repertoires were characterized only after the peak T cell response. Most participants were white British and females outnumbered males, and the authors suggested that clonal diversity may have been underestimated. The 56-69-year group was small, and its depth increase did not reach significance, likely because of low power. Conclusions about previously exposed vaccinees were limited because only six AZD1222 recipients were SARS-CoV-2 seropositive at baseline. The vaccine-associated CD4 TCRs covered the entire spike protein, and the dominant responses fell in regions 160-218 and 743-854.

There are 16 amino acids in the CDR3, from cysteine to phenylalanine inclusive. Only CDR3 DNA is held: 48 bases, read in frame from base 1. V has 4 bases trimmed and J has 2 bases trimmed; junction bases matching no gene number 6. Taken from the germline V gene, the CDR1 and CDR2 loops are SGHRS and YFSETQ. This specimen's time point label, per the study, means: about 28 days (+/-7) after the second vaccine dose. AZD1222 recipients with second doses at about 4 weeks or about 12 weeks were pooled, because spike-specific TCR depth and breadth did not differ between schedules. Vaccinee samples were obtained from the UK trials COV001 and COV002, which included a single-blind randomized controlled phase 2/3 trial of AZD1222 (ChAdOx1 nCoV-19) in healthy adults. For TCRbeta chain sequencing, PBMC samples from trial participants were taken at day 0 and at day 28 after the second dose. With respect to this clone: The antigen it binds to is not known. No much larger clone exists at a distance of one base, and base qualities are not known.

The CDR3 regions of human TCRbeta chains were subjected to immunosequencing. The published analysis was carried out like this. Repertoire TCRs were matched against a reference library of SARS-CoV-2-specific TCRs generated with the MIRA antigen-specificity platform. Breadth meant the fraction of unique TCRs that were SARS-CoV-2-associated, whereas depth meant the fraction of total T cells that were SARS-CoV-2-associated. Each spike-specific TCR was assigned to its reactive spike region and to a CD4 or CD8 class using the MIRA data. Log10-transformed breadth and depth values were compared by one-way ANOVA with Sidak's multiple comparisons tests. In its TCRdb copy, this immuneACCESS table keeps in-frame sequences only and misses some clones. Where compared with another copy, unresolved V genes explain less than half of these, and the others have no known cause. For V, J and clone size, that table is used; D and trimming come from the DNA. In all, the sample holds about 91,000 clones, and about 93% of those were seen once. Less than 4% of the sample lies in the top ten.

This receptor was obtained from an adult who received the AZD1222 COVID-19 vaccine. The V gene is TRBV5-1 and the J gene is TRBJ2-5; 12 central bases correspond to TRBD1. The input for sequencing was peripheral blood, taken 28 days after the second AZD1222 dose. CDR3 sequence: CASSPGTGGYQETQYF. The bases read TGCGCCAGCAGCCCGGGGACAGGGGGCTATCAAGAGACCCAGTACTTC.